This T cell receptor beta chain derives from a study of T cell responses to AZD1222 COVID-19 vaccine. The protocol was immunoSEQ multiplex PCR, while the TCRdb copy is restricted to in-frame clones and leaves out a portion. The sample lists 150,000 to 200,000 clones, approximately 90% occurring once. Note on this clone: Antigen unknown.

V was pared by 2 bases and J by 5 bases, with 4 bases of the junction left unmatched. In germline, CDR1 is MNHEY, CDR2 SVGAGI. The CDR3 spans 15 residues. Study observations and caveats: Among vaccine-associated CD4 TCRs, coverage spanned spike, with dominance at 160-218 and 743-854.

This specimen was peripheral blood, taken 28 days after the second AZD1222 dose. The gene calls are TRBV6-5 and TRBJ2-7, with 12 bases identical to TRBD1. This TCR derives from an adult who received the AZD1222 COVID-19 vaccine. CDR3 nucleotide sequence: TGTGCCAGCAGTTACGGGGACAGGGGGCCCGACGAGCAGTACTTC. Translation gives CASSYGDRGPDEQYF.